This T cell receptor beta chain appears in the sequencing data of a study of T-cell memory formation after mild COVID-19 (dated by TCRdb to the early 2020s). At the level of the whole study: TCR sequence clusters from the two donors were largely donor specific. T-cell clones expanding and contracting after mild COVID-19 in a couple of donors were tracked by longitudinal TCRalpha and TCRbeta repertoire sequencing. The cohort was made up of two young adult volunteers, one female and one male, who were previously healthy. What the work shows at the level of the full study, not this receptor alone: The study included only a couple of mild cases, and larger cohorts that include severe cases with pre-infection samples were judged to be necessary. Some responding clones were detected in pre-infection memory, suggesting pre-existing cross-reactive memory T cells joined the SARS-CoV-2 response. Contracting CD4+ clones turned up mainly in the CM and EM memory subsets, whereas EMRA was where CD8+ clones were enriched. The second-wave clones that peaked on day 37 were not confirmed to be SARS-CoV-2 specific. Clones contracting from day 15 to 85 had balanced CD4/CD8 phenotypes, while a second wave expanding from day 15 to 37 was biased towards CD4+.

Trimming at the junction amounts to 5 bases on V and 3 bases on J, and the germline ends lie 16 bases apart. The CDR3 measures 15 amino acids from cysteine to phenylalanine. Only the CDR3 part of the read is kept: 45 bases, read in frame from the first base. The germline V gene encodes CDR1 MGHRA and CDR2 YSYEKL. A remark on this clonotype: No antigen is known for it. No clone much larger than this one lies a single base away; base qualities are absent.

Sequencer: Illumina NovaSeq 6000. TCRalpha and TCRbeta cDNA libraries were built by 5'RACE with constant-segment primers, adding sample barcodes and unique molecular identifiers. RNA was extracted from every sample with Trizol reagent. Library amplification was performed in two PCR steps, and a second sample barcode and Illumina TruSeq adapters were introduced in the second step. Sequencing of the libraries was done on an Illumina NovaSeq, producing 2 x 150 bp paired-end reads. For the original study's pipeline: Demultiplexing of reads and collapsing into UMI-guided consensus sequences were performed with migec v1.2.7. With mixcr v2.1.11, UMI consensuses were aligned to TRA and TRB V and J templates and assembled into clonotypes. Expanded or contracted clonotypes were those called significant by both edgeR and NoisET, with noise models trained on biological replicates. edgeR calls used a false discovery rate-adjusted p below 0.01 and a log2 fold-change threshold of 1. PCA with hierarchical clustering of max-normalized trajectories of the 1000 most abundant clonotypes was used as exploratory dynamics analysis. Separately sequenced CD4+ and CD8+ repertoires were used to assign a CD4 or CD8 phenotype to each responding clone. TCRdb took the public reads, trimmed them with fastp at Q25, ran MiXCR for clone calling and kept in-frame beta chains. Records with the same CDR3 protein are collapsed into one entry carrying the most frequent genes and DNA. For this entry, the V and J calls and clone size follow TCRdb and not the study's own pipeline. Recorded for this sample are roughly 100,000 distinct CDR3 sequences; about 13% of them occurred a single time. The ten largest clones represent about 25% of the sample.

Ficoll-Paque density gradient centrifugation was the method used to isolate PBMCs. The receptor comes from an adult woman who had mild COVID-19 (a few samples of this study predate the infection). The sample titles of this study are shuffled in the database, so cell type and time point are left out; the donor was told from shared clones. Recombination linked TRBV4-1 to TRBJ2-5; a tentative D call is TRBD2 (6 bases match). Sample: PBMCs or a T cell subset sorted from them (not recorded which). This receptor carries the CDR3 CASSGFWGEEETQYF. At the DNA level, the sequence is TGCGCCAGCAGCGGTTTTTGGGGGGAAGAAGAGACCCAGTACTTC.